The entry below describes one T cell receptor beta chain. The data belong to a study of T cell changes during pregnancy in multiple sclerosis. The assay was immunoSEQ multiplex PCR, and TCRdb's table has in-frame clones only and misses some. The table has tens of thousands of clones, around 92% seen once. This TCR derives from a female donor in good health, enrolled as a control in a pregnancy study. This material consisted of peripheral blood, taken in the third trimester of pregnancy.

The CDR3 DNA reads TGTGCCAGCAGTTGGAGGGTGAGCGAGCAGTACTTC. Amino acid sequence: CASSWRVSEQYF. This chain connects TRBV28 to TRBJ2-7, with a weak D call TRBD2 (6 bases). This CDR3 is 12 amino acids long. Trimming stripped 4 bases from V and 6 bases from J, with 10 bases between. The germline CDR1 and CDR2 sequences are MDHEN and SYDVKM.